This T cell receptor beta chain was identified during a study of long-term antiretroviral therapy in people with HIV (dated 2022 in TCRdb). Notes on the research overall: The earliest samples were collected roughly a decade before the 2015 WHO recommendation for immediate ART, at a time when ART was usually postponed until CD4 counts fell. A retrospective serial study tested whether changes in peripheral blood TRB repertoire composition and diversity were associated with ART initiation and durable HIV suppression. A total of 192 cryopreserved PBMC samples came from 25 to 30 adults with confirmed HIV infection and were collected serially over a mean of approximately 6 years (range 1-12). Among the 30 or so participants with HIV, roughly eleven were female. Test extractions of a monoclonal T-cell line alongside 30 or so polyclonal samples showed no cross-contamination during QIAcube processing. Overall study results and their limits: ART initiation was associated with a significant increase in TRB diversity, but diversity stayed significantly below transplant donor controls even after long-term ART. Because pre-ART samples had limited cell numbers, profiling was done on unsorted PBMC rather than on sorted CD4+ and CD8+ T cells. Inferences about post-ART repertoire changes are limited because no data were available on ART adherence, viral resistance or therapy changes. Expanded TRB clones identified before ART initiation dominated the repertoire at all time points, although this dominance fluctuated and declined in many PLHIV after ART. CDR3 length ranges in HIV repertoires were narrower than in controls, and network structure suggested an antigen-experienced repertoire with only a slight naive shift after ART. The samples span the years 2004 to 2017, and the ART regimens used at that time may not be as effective as current regimens. Since PBMC availability was limited, sequencing covered only the TCR beta chain, with no alpha chain pairing.

Participants were included only if at least one PBMC sample before ART initiation and at least two post-ART samples were available. Treatment was received in the United States of America by all participants with HIV. Before DNA extraction, cryopreserved samples of roughly 1-10 million PBMC were thawed and washed. At the time of the earliest PBMC sample, participants with HIV were aged between roughly 20 and 60 years. Each participant contributed PBMC samples from 1-4 timepoints before ART initiation and 2-8 timepoints after ART initiation, with a median of 7 samples. For every participant, serial HIV viral load, CD4+ T-cell count, ART history and demographic data were obtained. Genomic DNA was extracted from unsorted PBMC with a Qiagen kit on a QIAcube, with processing performed in batches of 12 samples. Concerning this clone itself: This clone's antigen is unknown. No base quality information exists; no much larger clone differs at one position.

The immunoSEQ hsTCRB v3.0 assay was used at survey level resolution to sequence the TRB variable region. A depth of about 40,000-50,000 T-cell genomes per sample was targeted for TRB sequencing. An Illumina MiSeq with a v3 150-cycle kit was used to sequence the pooled TRB libraries. Per the source publication's procedure: Repertoire analysis was performed in R inside a reproducible Nextflow workflow that covered QC, data transformation and analysis. LymphoSeq2, an R package for AIRR-Seq data exploration, was used to implement custom analyses. Several samples yielding fewer than 5000 total TRB sequences were excluded, leaving approximately 190 analyzed HIV repertoires. Among the roughly 190 retained HIV repertoires, some 57 were collected before ART initiation and 129 were collected after ART initiation. Each repertoire was downsampled to 5000 TRB nucleotide sequences, and summary statistics were averaged across 100 downsampling iterations. Only TRB sequences with CDR3 regions of at least seven amino acids were retained for analysis. Diversity was measured with a Shannon entropy-derived clonality score and the Gini coefficient. Repertoire networks linked the top 5000 CDR3 amino acid sequences whenever two sequences differed by an edit distance of one. Antigen specificity groups and MHC restriction were predicted for TRB CDR3 amino acid sequences with GLIPH2. To flag known associations with CMV, EBV, HIV or tissue antigens, CDR3 amino acid sequences were compared against VDJdb and McPAS-TCR. Pre-ART, post-ART and control groups were compared with Wilcoxon signed-rank tests and Holm-Bonferroni correction. TCRdb carries this immuneACCESS record with in-frame sequences only. Its versions omit some clonotypes, under half of them owing to an unresolved V gene in the studies checked, with the rest unexplained. V, J and clone size derive from that table, while D and trimming were established from the DNA sequence. For this sample there are 30,000 or so clones; under 85% appear just once. The ten largest account for under 4% of the sample.

The CDR3 holds 17 amino acids from the cysteine to the phenylalanine. The read is trimmed to its CDR3 DNA, 51 bases read in frame from base 1. Trimming costs V 4 bases and J 0 bases, and their ends lie 16 bases apart. Sequences KGHSH (CDR1) and LQKENI (CDR2) are obtained from the germline V gene. This chain joins TRBV18 to TRBJ1-5; no confident D gene assignment can be made. The receptor was derived from a man aged 50-60 years with HIV. Here the sequenced sample was unsorted PBMCs, taken 3 years after starting antiretroviral therapy. The base sequence is TGTGCCAGCTCACTGCGGGAGGAGCGGGGTAGCAATCAGCCCCAGCATTTT. Its translation is CASSLREERGSNQPQHF.